A selection of T cell receptor beta chains follows, all from one sample in a study of blood T cell repertoires in COVID-19. Assay used: immunoSEQ multiplex PCR; TCRdb lists only in-frame clones, some missing. The sample has some 99,000 clones, 70% to 90% seen once. The sample consisted of peripheral blood. The receptors derive from a man between 65 and 79 years old with acute or convalescent COVID-19. Both conserved end residues are part of each CDR3. The order of the fields is D gene, clone size, CDR3 length, J gene, V gene, CDR3 protein, CDR3 DNA. A D gene is named only where the DNA matches it firmly. Part of the rows lack a size; the others show once, few, many or a class for expanded clones.

D gene: TRBD2; clone size: -; CDR3 length: 16; J gene: TRBJ2-1; V gene: TRBV3-1/TRBV3-2; CDR3 protein: CASSQEWAGGPGEQFF; CDR3 DNA: TGTGCCAGCAGCCAAGAATGGGCGGGGGGGCCAGGTGAGCAGTTCTTC
D gene: -; clone size: -; CDR3 length: 15; J gene: TRBJ1-3; V gene: TRBV9; CDR3 protein: CASSPRGLQGNTIYF; CDR3 DNA: TGTGCCAGCAGCCCTAGGGGTCTGCAAGGAAACACCATATATTTT
D gene: -; clone size: -; CDR3 length: 16; J gene: TRBJ1-4; V gene: TRBV29-1; CDR3 protein: CSVGRGIDATNEKLFF; CDR3 DNA: TGCAGCGTTGGTAGGGGGATAGATGCAACTAATGAAAAACTGTTTTTT
D gene: -; clone size: -; CDR3 length: 14; J gene: TRBJ1-1; V gene: TRBV30; CDR3 protein: CAWSGGSPNTEAFF; CDR3 DNA: TGTGCCTGGAGCGGGGGATCCCCAAACACTGAAGCTTTCTTT
D gene: -; clone size: once; CDR3 length: 12; J gene: TRBJ1-2; V gene: TRBV12-3/TRBV12-4; CDR3 protein: CASTGEDYGYTF; CDR3 DNA: TGTGCCAGTACCGGAGAGGACTATGGCTACACCTTC
D gene: -; clone size: -; CDR3 length: 17; J gene: TRBJ1-5; V gene: TRBV19; CDR3 protein: CASSIALGQRLNQPQHF; CDR3 DNA: TGTGCCAGTAGTATAGCCCTCGGACAGCGCCTCAATCAGCCCCAGCATTTT
D gene: TRBD1; clone size: -; CDR3 length: 14; J gene: TRBJ1-6; V gene: TRBV6-5; CDR3 protein: CATLGGPYNSPLHF; CDR3 DNA: TGTGCCACCCTAGGGGGCCCTTATAATTCACCCCTCCACTTT
D gene: -; clone size: -; CDR3 length: 13; J gene: TRBJ2-7; V gene: TRBV12-3/TRBV12-4; CDR3 protein: CASSLKPTYEQYF; CDR3 DNA: TGTGCCAGCAGTTTAAAGCCCACCTACGAGCAGTACTTC
D gene: -; clone size: few; CDR3 length: 14; J gene: TRBJ1-2; V gene: TRBV5-5; CDR3 protein: CASSLDWTNYGYTF; CDR3 DNA: TGTGCCAGCAGCTTGGATTGGACAAACTATGGCTACACCTTC
D gene: -; clone size: -; CDR3 length: 16; J gene: TRBJ1-2; V gene: TRBV7-2; CDR3 protein: CASIRGGLPSNYGYTF; CDR3 DNA: TGTGCCAGCATCCGGGGGGGGCTCCCCTCTAACTATGGCTACACCTTC
D gene: -; clone size: -; CDR3 length: 14; J gene: TRBJ2-2; V gene: TRBV2; CDR3 protein: CASSELKNTGELFF; CDR3 DNA: TGTGCCAGCAGTGAACTAAAAAACACCGGGGAGCTGTTTTTT
D gene: TRBD1; clone size: -; CDR3 length: 11; J gene: TRBJ2-5; V gene: TRBV24-1; CDR3 protein: CGRQGDRTQYF; CDR3 DNA: TGTGGCCGACAGGGCGATAGGACCCAGTACTTC
D gene: -; clone size: -; CDR3 length: 14; J gene: TRBJ2-2; V gene: TRBV5-1; CDR3 protein: CASNPAPGTGELFF; CDR3 DNA: TGCGCCAGCAACCCCGCCCCGGGGACCGGGGAGCTGTTTTTT
D gene: TRBD1; clone size: -; CDR3 length: 16; J gene: TRBJ1-1; V gene: TRBV4-2; CDR3 protein: CASSLEDRGGGTEAFF; CDR3 DNA: TGTGCCAGCAGCCTAGAAGACAGGGGTGGAGGCACTGAAGCTTTCTTT
D gene: TRBD2; clone size: -; CDR3 length: 15; J gene: TRBJ2-2; V gene: TRBV7-9; CDR3 protein: CASSGRTREGGELFF; CDR3 DNA: TGTGCCAGCAGCGGGCGGACTAGAGAGGGCGGGGAGCTGTTTTTT
D gene: -; clone size: -; CDR3 length: 14; J gene: TRBJ1-6; V gene: TRBV7-9; CDR3 protein: CASSFQGLGSPLHF; CDR3 DNA: TGTGCCAGCAGCTTTCAGGGTTTAGGCTCACCCCTCCACTTT
D gene: -; clone size: -; CDR3 length: 16; J gene: TRBJ2-3; V gene: TRBV3-1/TRBV3-2; CDR3 protein: CASSKRGGELTDTQYF; CDR3 DNA: TGTGCCAGCAGCAAACGAGGGGGGGAATTAACAGATACGCAGTATTTT
D gene: TRBD2; clone size: -; CDR3 length: 19; J gene: TRBJ2-1; V gene: TRBV5-4; CDR3 protein: CASSPYGLAGVPTYNEQFF; CDR3 DNA: TGTGCCAGCAGCCCTTATGGGCTAGCGGGGGTCCCGACTTACAATGAGCAGTTCTTC
D gene: TRBD1; clone size: -; CDR3 length: 15; J gene: TRBJ1-5; V gene: TRBV3-1/TRBV3-2; CDR3 protein: CASSNTGVEGQPQHF; CDR3 DNA: TGTGCCAGCAGCAATACAGGGGTGGAGGGTCAGCCCCAGCATTTT
D gene: -; clone size: -; CDR3 length: 13; J gene: TRBJ2-1; V gene: TRBV18; CDR3 protein: CASSDRQGNEQFF; CDR3 DNA: TGTGCCAGCTCAGACAGGCAGGGCAATGAGCAGTTCTTC
D gene: TRBD1; clone size: -; CDR3 length: 15; J gene: TRBJ2-5; V gene: TRBV2; CDR3 protein: CASGAGTGNQETQYF; CDR3 DNA: TGTGCCAGTGGGGCCGGGACAGGGAACCAAGAGACCCAGTACTTC
D gene: -; clone size: -; CDR3 length: 14; J gene: TRBJ1-2; V gene: TRBV7-9; CDR3 protein: CASSSNRGSDGYTF; CDR3 DNA: TGTGCCAGCAGCTCCAACCGGGGTTCCGATGGCTACACCTTC
D gene: -; clone size: -; CDR3 length: 19; J gene: TRBJ1-2; V gene: TRBV7-6; CDR3 protein: CASSRLSGGRGSANYGYTF; CDR3 DNA: TGTGCCAGCAGCCGACTCTCGGGGGGCAGGGGATCCGCTAACTATGGCTACACCTTC
D gene: -; clone size: once; CDR3 length: 20; J gene: TRBJ1-4; V gene: TRBV12-2; CDR3 protein: CASPLGGADYSQCPNEKLFF; CDR3 DNA: TGTGCAAGTCCGCTAGGGGGAGCGGATTACTCTCAATGCCCTAATGAAAAACTGTTTTTT
D gene: TRBD2; clone size: -; CDR3 length: 13; J gene: TRBJ2-3; V gene: TRBV19; CDR3 protein: CASSPSREGTQYF; CDR3 DNA: TGTGCCAGTAGCCCATCTAGGGAGGGTACGCAGTATTTT
D gene: -; clone size: once; CDR3 length: 18; J gene: TRBJ1-4; V gene: TRBV5-1; CDR3 protein: CASSPGRHVAGLNEKLFF; CDR3 DNA: TGCGCCAGCAGTCCCGGACGGCATGTGGCGGGCCTAAATGAAAAACTGTTTTTT
D gene: TRBD2; clone size: few; CDR3 length: 15; J gene: TRBJ2-7; V gene: TRBV5-4; CDR3 protein: CASSLESGGNYEQYF; CDR3 DNA: TGTGCCAGCAGCTTGGAATCGGGGGGTAACTACGAGCAGTACTTC
D gene: TRBD1; clone size: -; CDR3 length: 15; J gene: TRBJ2-5; V gene: TRBV19; CDR3 protein: CASSIDGTAGKTQYF; CDR3 DNA: TGTGCCAGTAGTATAGATGGGACAGCAGGAAAGACCCAGTACTTC
D gene: TRBD1; clone size: -; CDR3 length: 16; J gene: TRBJ1-4; V gene: TRBV19; CDR3 protein: CATQGQGSFTNEKLFF; CDR3 DNA: TGTGCCACCCAGGGACAGGGAAGTTTCACTAATGAAAAACTGTTTTTT
D gene: -; clone size: -; CDR3 length: 14; J gene: TRBJ1-1; V gene: TRBV28; CDR3 protein: CASTPSGGGWEAFF; CDR3 DNA: TGTGCCAGCACCCCGAGTGGGGGGGGCTGGGAAGCTTTCTTT
D gene: -; clone size: -; CDR3 length: 14; J gene: TRBJ2-7; V gene: TRBV11-3; CDR3 protein: CASSLGDSSYEQYF; CDR3 DNA: TGTGCCAGCAGCTTAGGAGATAGCTCCTACGAGCAGTACTTC
D gene: -; clone size: once; CDR3 length: 15; J gene: TRBJ2-2; V gene: TRBV5-4; CDR3 protein: CASSLLGLNTGELFF; CDR3 DNA: TGTGCCAGCAGCTTGCTCGGACTGAACACCGGGGAGCTGTTTTTT
D gene: -; clone size: -; CDR3 length: 14; J gene: TRBJ2-2; V gene: TRBV2; CDR3 protein: CASIKESNTGELFF; CDR3 DNA: TGTGCCAGCATAAAAGAGTCGAACACCGGGGAGCTGTTTTTT
D gene: TRBD2; clone size: -; CDR3 length: 18; J gene: TRBJ2-7; V gene: TRBV5-1; CDR3 protein: CASSVNPGLAAPSNEQYF; CDR3 DNA: TGCGCCAGCAGCGTTAACCCGGGACTAGCGGCACCTTCGAACGAGCAGTACTTC
D gene: TRBD2; clone size: -; CDR3 length: 19; J gene: TRBJ2-1; V gene: TRBV4-1; CDR3 protein: CASSQGTSGGAGAYNEQFF; CDR3 DNA: TGCGCCAGCAGCCAAGGGACTAGCGGGGGGGCCGGGGCCTACAATGAGCAGTTCTTC
D gene: TRBD1; clone size: -; CDR3 length: 16; J gene: TRBJ1-5; V gene: TRBV7-6; CDR3 protein: CASSPTPGQGNQPQHF; CDR3 DNA: TGTGCCAGCAGTCCTACTCCGGGACAGGGAAATCAGCCCCAGCATTTT
D gene: TRBD1; clone size: -; CDR3 length: 15; J gene: TRBJ2-7; V gene: TRBV19; CDR3 protein: CASSISTGAKNEQYF; CDR3 DNA: TGTGCCAGTAGTATCTCGACAGGGGCGAAGAACGAGCAGTACTTC
D gene: -; clone size: -; CDR3 length: 15; J gene: TRBJ1-5; V gene: TRBV27; CDR3 protein: CASSSDRFGNQPQHF; CDR3 DNA: TGTGCCAGCAGCTCCGACAGGTTCGGCAATCAGCCCCAGCATTTT
D gene: TRBD1; clone size: -; CDR3 length: 16; J gene: TRBJ2-6; V gene: TRBV6-6; CDR3 protein: CASSLTGAAGANVLTF; CDR3 DNA: TGTGCCAGCAGTTTGACAGGGGCGGCTGGGGCCAACGTCCTGACTTTC
D gene: TRBD1; clone size: -; CDR3 length: 17; J gene: TRBJ1-1; V gene: TRBV19; CDR3 protein: CASSIGGTGYRGTEAFF; CDR3 DNA: TGTGCCAGTAGTATTGGGGGGACAGGGTATCGGGGCACTGAAGCTTTCTTT
D gene: TRBD1; clone size: -; CDR3 length: 17; J gene: TRBJ2-4; V gene: TRBV2; CDR3 protein: CASSTHRGRGGENIQYF; CDR3 DNA: TGTGCCAGCAGTACCCACAGGGGGCGAGGTGGTGAAAACATTCAGTACTTC
D gene: TRBD1; clone size: -; CDR3 length: 12; J gene: TRBJ1-1; V gene: TRBV11-3; CDR3 protein: CASSSRQGEAFF; CDR3 DNA: TGTGCCAGCAGCTCGAGACAGGGTGAAGCTTTCTTT
D gene: TRBD1; clone size: -; CDR3 length: 14; J gene: TRBJ1-2; V gene: TRBV18; CDR3 protein: CASSGTGGGYGYTF; CDR3 DNA: TGTGCCAGCTCCGGGACAGGGGGCGGCTATGGCTACACCTTC
D gene: -; clone size: -; CDR3 length: 15; J gene: TRBJ1-1; V gene: TRBV19; CDR3 protein: CASTLTQVLNTEAFF; CDR3 DNA: TGTGCCAGTACACTTACACAGGTGTTGAACACTGAAGCTTTCTTT
D gene: -; clone size: -; CDR3 length: 14; J gene: TRBJ2-5; V gene: TRBV10-3; CDR3 protein: CAIRPGGAQETQYF; CDR3 DNA: TGTGCCATCAGACCGGGCGGGGCCCAAGAGACCCAGTACTTC
D gene: TRBD2; clone size: -; CDR3 length: 16; J gene: TRBJ2-2; V gene: TRBV10-2; CDR3 protein: CASSGASGMDTGELFF; CDR3 DNA: TGCGCCAGCAGTGGGGCTAGCGGTATGGACACCGGGGAGCTGTTTTTT
D gene: -; clone size: -; CDR3 length: 15; J gene: TRBJ2-5; V gene: TRBV19; CDR3 protein: CASSTSPTSEETQYF; CDR3 DNA: TGTGCCAGTAGTACCTCCCCGACTTCCGAAGAGACCCAGTACTTC
D gene: TRBD1; clone size: -; CDR3 length: 13; J gene: TRBJ2-5; V gene: TRBV29-1; CDR3 protein: CSVDDRALETQYF; CDR3 DNA: TGCAGCGTTGACGACAGGGCTCTTGAGACCCAGTACTTC
D gene: -; clone size: -; CDR3 length: 12; J gene: TRBJ1-1; V gene: TRBV28; CDR3 protein: CASSTIRGEAFF; CDR3 DNA: TGTGCCAGCAGTACCATCAGGGGTGAAGCTTTCTTT
D gene: TRBD1; clone size: -; CDR3 length: 15; J gene: TRBJ1-2; V gene: TRBV6-5; CDR3 protein: CATQSFTGEYYGYTF; CDR3 DNA: TGTGCCACCCAATCATTTACAGGGGAGTACTATGGCTACACCTTC
D gene: -; clone size: -; CDR3 length: 14; J gene: TRBJ1-6; V gene: TRBV10-3; CDR3 protein: CAIRGGGDGAPLHF; CDR3 DNA: TGTGCCATCAGAGGAGGGGGGGACGGAGCACCCCTCCACTTT
D gene: TRBD1; clone size: -; CDR3 length: 14; J gene: TRBJ2-1; V gene: TRBV7-2; CDR3 protein: CASSFGTDYNEQFF; CDR3 DNA: TGTGCCAGCAGCTTTGGGACAGACTACAATGAGCAGTTCTTC
D gene: -; clone size: -; CDR3 length: 15; J gene: TRBJ2-3; V gene: TRBV5-1; CDR3 protein: CASSLDLVGTDTQYF; CDR3 DNA: TGCGCCAGCAGCTTGGACCTAGTAGGCACAGATACGCAGTATTTT
D gene: -; clone size: -; CDR3 length: 16; J gene: TRBJ1-6; V gene: TRBV19; CDR3 protein: CASNEGLNIPNSPLHF; CDR3 DNA: TGTGCCAGTAACGAGGGACTGAACATTCCCAATTCACCCCTCCACTTT
D gene: TRBD1; clone size: few; CDR3 length: 13; J gene: TRBJ1-2; V gene: TRBV19; CDR3 protein: CASSIPTGDGYTF; CDR3 DNA: TGTGCCAGTAGTATTCCGACAGGGGATGGCTACACCTTC